This TCR beta chain was obtained from a study of human T cells and chemical hapten exposure. Findings and caveats of the study: Large CDR3 similarity clusters arose significantly more often from expanded TCRs than from controls.

Germline assignment: CDR1 SNHLY and CDR2 FYNNEI. Losses at the gene ends were 8 bases for V and 1 base for J; bases not matched to a gene: 5. CDR3 size: 15 residues. As to time point: patch test 1, 2 weeks after DPC sensitization. Documented treatment: therapeutic diphenylcyclopropenone sensitization with weekly scalp DPC. Sample donors consisted of patients with alopecia, aged 18 to 70 years, who were suitable for DPC. TCRdb re-analysed the RACE reads in MiXCR, keeping a single row per CDR3 protein. The data hold around 380,000 distinct CDR3 sequences, with approximately 5.1% observed a single time. This clonotype showed up just a few times. Its antigen is not known.

This TCR came from a woman aged 50 to 65 with alopecia areata. Some clones in this sample may be carry-over from other donors' samples. This specimen consisted of whole blood, obtained in connection with sensitization to the hapten diphenylcyclopropenone (DPC). The V gene is TRBV2, the J gene TRBJ2-3; 11 bases fit TRBD2. CDR3 residues: CASQGTSGRTDTQYF. The CDR3 region has the DNA TGTGCCAGCCAAGGGACTAGCGGCCGCACAGATACGCAGTATTTT.